The 26 T cell receptor beta chains reported below all come from one sample, sequenced in a study of blood T cell repertoires in COVID-19. Sequencing used immunoSEQ multiplex PCR; TCRdb keeps in-frame clones, though not all of them. The sample consists of roughly 110,000 clones, around 86% of them appearing once. Sequencing was done on a sample of peripheral blood. The receptors shown here come from a man aged 65-85 years with acute or convalescent COVID-19.

This chain links TRBV29-1 with TRBJ1-5, with 9 bases identical to TRBD1. Germline V gives CDR1 SQVTM, CDR2 ANQGSEA. The CDR3 totals 15 residues. Germline trimming cut 4 bases from V and 4 bases from J; bases unmatched to any gene: 8. Written as DNA, the CDR3 is TGCAGCGTTGTTCTGACAGGGGGTAATAATCAGCCCCAGCATTTT. It encodes CSVVLTGGNNQPQHF.

The chain carries TRBV5-1 and TRBJ2-5; 8 bases map to TRBD2. V gave up 8 bases and J gave up 5 bases; unmatched junction bases: 8. In germline, CDR1 is SGHRS, CDR2 YFSETQ. This CDR3 spans 13 amino acids. DNA for the CDR3: TGCGCCAGTCACAGCGGGAGTGGGGAGACCCAGTACTTC. Translating it yields CASHSGSGETQYF.

This clone was detected a few times. CDR3 nucleotides: TGCGCCAGCAGCTTGGCCCCAGGGGGATATGGCTACACCTTC. Residues: CASSLAPGGYGYTF. The chain links TRBV5-1 to TRBJ1-2, with 7 bases fitting TRBD1. CDR1 and CDR2 from the germline V gene are SGHRS and YFSETQ. This CDR3 is built from 14 residues. The V segment lost 0 bases and the J segment 5 bases; nucleotides outside the gene matches: 4.

The rearrangement joins TRBV10-3 to TRBJ1-6; D unclear. V was shortened by 10 bases and J by 7 bases, with 20 bases between the two germline ends. The CDR3 runs to 15 residues. The V gene's germline CDR1 is ENHRY and CDR2 SYGVKD. CDR3 sequence: CATKREAGVNSPLHF. CDR3 DNA: TGTGCCACCAAACGTGAGGCGGGTGTAAATTCACCCCTCCACTTT.

The V call is TRBV6-5, the J call TRBJ1-5; D not resolved. Germline CDR1 and CDR2: MNHEY and SVGAGI. The CDR3 extends over 13 amino acids. Trimming removed 4 bases at V and 4 bases at J, with 8 bases between. The CDR3: CASSWQANQPQHF. The CDR3 bases are TGTGCCAGCAGTTGGCAGGCAAATCAGCCCCAGCATTTT.

The chain joins TRBV28 to TRBJ1-3, with D maybe TRBD1 (6 bases). Germline-derived CDR1 and CDR2 are MDHEN and SYDVKM. The CDR3 contains 17 residues. Between the trimmed V and J ends, which lost 3 bases and 0 bases, there was a span of 15 bases. CDR3: CASSFGGGLSSGNTIYF. DNA for the CDR3: TGTGCCAGCAGTTTTGGGGGGGGCCTAAGCTCTGGAAACACCATATATTTT.

This chain joins TRBV5-4 and TRBJ2-1; 10 nucleotides agree with TRBD1. The V gene end was trimmed by 3 bases and the J gene end by 7 bases; junction bases not matched to a gene: 7. This CDR3 region has 15 residues. The germline V gene has CDR1 SGHNT and CDR2 YYREEE (reference sequence). The CDR3 loop reads CASSSGQGIENEQFF. DNA of the CDR3: TGTGCCAGCAGCTCGGGACAGGGGATAGAGAATGAGCAGTTCTTC.

In its sample, this clone was seen a few times. V is TRBV5-1 and J is TRBJ2-3; 11 bases match TRBD2. V was clipped by 0 bases and J by 3 bases; unmatched bases: 6. The CDR3 consists of 17 residues. Germline CDR1 reads SGHRS; CDR2 reads YFSETQ. Written as DNA, the CDR3 is TGCGCCAGCAGCTTGGAGCCTAGCGGGGGGCCGACAGATACGCAGTATTTT. This translates into CASSLEPSGGPTDTQYF. The variable domain in full, with the rest retrieved from reference TRBV5-1 and TRBJ2-3, is KAGVTQTPRYLIKTRGQQVTLSCSPISGHRSVSWYQQTPGQGLQFLFEYFSETQRNKGNFPGRFSGRQFSNSRSEMNVSTLELGDSALYLCASSLEPSGGPTDTQYFGPGTRLTVL.

This chain joins TRBV24-1 and TRBJ1-3; 9 bases fit TRBD1. This CDR3 spans 15 amino acids. V shed 2 bases and J 7 bases; nucleotides not matched to a gene: 5. CDR1 is KGHDR and CDR2 is SFDVKD in the germline V gene. CDR3 DNA: TGTGCCACCAGTGATTCCGGGACAGGGAGGAACACCATATATTTT. It translates to CATSDSGTGRNTIYF.

This clone was detected a few times. The chain couples TRBV5-1 to TRBJ1-3; D not resolved. V lost 0 bases and J lost 4, with 8 bases in between. The CDR3 is made up of 14 amino acids. The germline gives CDR1 SGHRS, CDR2 YFSETQ. DNA of the CDR3: TGCGCCAGCAGCTTGGTGGGAGCCGGAAACACCATATATTTT. Protein: CASSLVGAGNTIYF. The whole variable domain, remainder taken from reference TRBV5-1 and TRBJ1-3, is KAGVTQTPRYLIKTRGQQVTLSCSPISGHRSVSWYQQTPGQGLQFLFEYFSETQRNKGNFPGRFSGRQFSNSRSEMNVSTLELGDSALYLCASSLVGAGNTIYFGEGSWLTVV.

This sequence joins TRBV7-8 and TRBJ2-3; no clear D gene. Germline lookup yields CDR1 SGHVS and CDR2 FQNEAQ. This CDR3 has 13 amino acids. V gave up 5 bases and J gave up 6 bases, with 12 bases separating them. The CDR3, as DNA: TGTGCCAGCAGCAACTGGTTCGCGGATACGCAGTATTTT. Translation gives CASSNWFADTQYF.

This clone appeared a few times. The chain links TRBV29-1 to TRBJ2-2; 11 nucleotides match TRBD1. This CDR3 is 14 amino acids long. The V gene's germline CDR1 is SQVTM and CDR2 ANQGSEA. Germline trimming cut 7 bases from V and 5 bases from J; bases unmatched to any gene: 6. CDR3 region: CSAGGTGGTGELFF. DNA of the CDR3: TGCAGCGCTGGAGGGACAGGGGGAACCGGGGAGCTGTTTTTT.

The chain joins TRBV19 to TRBJ2-7, with 8 bases lining up with TRBD1. The CDR3 runs to 13 residues. V lost 6 bases to trimming and J lost 6 bases; unmatched junction nucleotides: 7. CDR1 is LNHDA and CDR2 is SQIVND in the germline V gene (reference sequence). The CDR3 bases are TGTGCCAGTAGCAAGGACAGGGCGGGCGAGCAGTACTTC. This gives the protein CASSKDRAGEQYF.

The chain employs TRBV7-9 and TRBJ1-6; 9 positions match TRBD1. The germline V gene encodes CDR1 SEHNR and CDR2 FQNEAQ (reference sequence). With V trimmed by 5 bases and J by 9 bases, 8 bases remained unmatched. The CDR3 contains 15 residues. The CDR3 spells CASSNTGGRGSPLHF. In DNA, the CDR3 is TGTGCCAGCAGCAACACAGGGGGCAGAGGTTCACCCCTCCACTTT.

This sequence joins TRBV27 and TRBJ1-2; 9 bases map to TRBD1. Germline lookup yields CDR1 MNHEY and CDR2 SMNVEV (reference sequence). CDR3 size: 16 residues. J lost 6 bases, V lost 6 bases, and 14 bases had no gene match. CDR3 region: CASSIGRDRARNGYTF. CDR3 DNA sequence: TGTGCCAGCAGCATTGGCCGGGACAGGGCTCGGAATGGCTACACCTTC.

The chain recombines TRBV13 with TRBJ1-2; unclear D gene. With 4 bases removed from V and 4 bases from J, the gap between germline ends came to 16 bases. This CDR3 comprises 15 residues. Germline lookup yields CDR1 PRHDT and CDR2 FYEKMQ (reference sequence). The CDR3 protein is CASSSRSTSLYGYTF. CDR3 in DNA: TGTGCCAGCAGCTCCCGATCCACTTCCCTCTATGGCTACACCTTC.

V and J are TRBV28 and TRBJ2-1; a weak D match, TRBD2 (6 bases). V was pared by 10 bases and J by 8 bases, with 12 bases between. The CDR3 covers 11 residues. Germline V gene sequence: CDR1 MDHEN, CDR2 SYDVKM. CDR3 protein: CANGGPDEQFF. The CDR3 region has the DNA TGTGCCAACGGAGGGCCAGATGAGCAGTTCTTC.

The J gene is TRBJ2-1, the V gene TRBV30, with 9 bases identical to TRBD2. V gave up 5 bases and J gave up 7 bases; unmatched junction bases: 18. This CDR3 is 17 amino acids long. The germline V gene has CDR1 GTSNPN and CDR2 SVGIG (reference sequence). The CDR3 DNA reads TGTGCCTGGGTATCCCCGGGGCTAGCGGGGAGGGATAATGAGCAGTTCTTC. It yields the protein CAWVSPGLAGRDNEQFF.

The chain has TRBV30 and TRBJ1-1; 9 positions agree with TRBD1. This CDR3 comprises 13 residues. Per the germline V gene, CDR1 is GTSNPN and CDR2 is SVGIG (reference sequence). V was clipped by 4 bases and J by 5 bases; unmatched bases: 5. CDR3 in DNA: TGTGCCTGGACCAGGGACAGGGTGACTGAAGCTTTCTTT. It encodes CAWTRDRVTEAFF.

The rearrangement uses TRBV19 and TRBJ2-7, with a tentative D call TRBD2 (7 bases). V was shortened by 8 bases and J by 2 bases, with 13 bases between the two germline ends. Germline CDR1 LNHDA, CDR2 SQIVND (reference sequence). This CDR3 contains 13 residues. CDR3 region: CASGGAPTYEQYF. As DNA, the CDR3 is TGTGCCAGTGGGGGGGCCCCCACCTACGAGCAGTACTTC.

CDR3 in amino acids: CASSQGANQPQHF. CDR3 nucleotide sequence: TGTGCCAGCAGCCAAGGAGCAAACCAGCCCCAGCATTTT. The chain joins TRBV3-1 (or the pseudogene TRBV3-2) to TRBJ1-5; D call uncertain. The germline CDR1 and CDR2 sequences are LGHDT and YNNKEL (reference sequence). Trimming stripped 1 base from V and 7 bases from J, with 8 bases between. The CDR3 consists of 13 residues.

This clone was counted a few times. The rearrangement links TRBV27 to TRBJ1-4, with TRBD1 as a possible D gene (6 bases). V was trimmed by 6 bases and J by 6 bases, leaving 17 bases between them. From germline, CDR1 is MNHEY and CDR2 SMNVEV (reference sequence). The CDR3 is 15 amino acids. CDR3 in amino acids: CASSREGGRYEKLFF. The CDR3 nucleotides read TGTGCCAGCAGCCGCGAGGGGGGGCGGTATGAAAAACTGTTTTTT.

The rearrangement links TRBV6-1 to TRBJ2-5; TRBD1 agrees at 9 bases. CDR3 length equals 16 residues. V shed 4 bases and J 1 base; nucleotides not matched to a gene: 7. Germline loops: CDR1 MNHNS, CDR2 SASEGT. As DNA, the CDR3 is TGTGCCAGCAGTGGTGGGACAGGGAAATTCCAAGAGACCCAGTACTTC. Translated, it gives CASSGGTGKFQETQYF.

This rearrangement joins TRBV6-5 to TRBJ1-5; 7 bases agree with TRBD1. V gave up 6 bases and J gave up 0 bases; unmatched junction bases: 5. CDR1 and CDR2 from the germline V gene are MNHEY and SVGAGI. This CDR3 comprises 15 residues. The CDR3 here is CASSRQGYSNQPQHF. As DNA, the CDR3 is TGTGCCAGCAGCCGACAGGGTTATAGCAATCAGCCCCAGCATTTT.

The chain uses TRBV6-5 and TRBJ1-2; D unclear. The CDR3 totals 13 residues. Germline CDR1 and CDR2: MNHEY and SVGAGI. Between the trimmed V and J ends, which lost 6 bases and 8 bases, there was a span of 16 bases. The CDR3 reads CASSPSERLGYTF. The CDR3 coding sequence is TGTGCCAGCAGCCCCTCGGAGCGTCTCGGCTACACCTTC.

The chain joins TRBV15 to TRBJ1-5, with D possibly being TRBD1 (5 bases). Germline V gives CDR1 LNHNV, CDR2 YYDKDF (reference sequence). Between the trimmed V and J ends, which lost 1 base and 4 bases, there was a span of 11 bases. This CDR3 has 15 amino acids. CDR3 loop: CATSRVTGFNQPQHF. The CDR3 nucleotides read TGTGCCACCAGCAGAGTAACAGGCTTTAATCAGCCCCAGCATTTT.